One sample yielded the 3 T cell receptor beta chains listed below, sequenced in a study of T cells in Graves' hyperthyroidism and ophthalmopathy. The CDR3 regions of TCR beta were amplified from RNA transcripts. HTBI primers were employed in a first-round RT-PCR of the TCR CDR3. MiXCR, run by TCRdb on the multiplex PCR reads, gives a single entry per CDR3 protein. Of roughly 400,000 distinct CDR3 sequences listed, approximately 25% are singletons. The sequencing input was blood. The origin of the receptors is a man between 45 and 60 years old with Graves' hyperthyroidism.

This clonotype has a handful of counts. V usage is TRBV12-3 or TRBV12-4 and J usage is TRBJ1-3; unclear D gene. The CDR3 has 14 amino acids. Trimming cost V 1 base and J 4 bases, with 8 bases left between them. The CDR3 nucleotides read TGTGCCAGCAGTTTAGAAACAAGGGGAAACACCATATATTTT. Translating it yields CASSLETRGNTIYF.

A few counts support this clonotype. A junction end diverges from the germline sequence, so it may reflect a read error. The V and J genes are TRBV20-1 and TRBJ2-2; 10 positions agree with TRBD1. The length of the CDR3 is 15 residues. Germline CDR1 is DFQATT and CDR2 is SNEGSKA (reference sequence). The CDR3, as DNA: TGCAGTGCAGAGCCGGGACAGGGGAACCCCGGGGAGCTGTTTTTT. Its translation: CSAEPGQGNPGELFF.

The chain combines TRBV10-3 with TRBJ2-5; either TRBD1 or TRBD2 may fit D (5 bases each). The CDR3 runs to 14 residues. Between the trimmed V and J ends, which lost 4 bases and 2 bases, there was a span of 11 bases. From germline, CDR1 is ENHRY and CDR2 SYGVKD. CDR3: CAISGGTLQETQYF. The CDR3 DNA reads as TGTGCCATCAGTGGTGGGACGTTACAAGAGACCCAGTACTTC.